This T cell receptor beta chain emerged from a study of T-cell reconstitution after alpha-beta-depleted transplantation in children. Using unique molecular identifiers, the investigators prepared the TCRbeta library. TCRdb reprocessed the PCR reads with MiXCR, giving one entry per CDR3 protein. The sample lists about 110,000 distinct CDR3 sequences; 10% were seen once. Germline values: CDR1 SGDLS, CDR2 YYNGEE. With 0 bases clipped from V and 6 bases from J, the junction kept 14 bases outside the gene matches. This CDR3 has 18 residues. The TCR was taken from a human donor who donated a stem cell graft to a child with acute lymphoblastic leukemia. Sequences were derived from PBMCs from the stem cell graft donor, sampled from the stem cell graft. The chain has TRBV9 and TRBJ2-2; 7 nucleotides match TRBD1. The CDR3 region is CASSVVPRSEGGPGELFF. CDR3 nucleotide sequence: TGTGCCAGCAGCGTAGTCCCGAGGTCCGAAGGGGGCCCCGGGGAGCTGTTTTTT.